This TCR beta chain came from a study of cytomegalovirus exposure and HLA in healthy donors. Whole-study results and caveats: Reports showed the classifier diagnosing cytomegalovirus status with high specificity and sensitivity. Reportedly, fewer N-insertions than the approximately 690-donor mean appeared in an Asian-associated ancestry cluster in a later analysis. Most TCR sequences showed up rarely, but some public TCRs showed up in many donors. A later analysis found common viral pathogens apparently linked to several of the most significant clusters.

This PCR relied on a set of 60 Vbeta primers and 13 Jbeta primers. Libraries were prepared by immunoSEQ multiplex PCR; TCRdb keeps only in-frame clonotypes and omits some of them. The sample has 150,000 to 200,000 clones, over 75% seen once. Looked up from germline, CDR1 is MNHEY and CDR2 is SVGAGI. This CDR3 has 14 amino acids. V shed 2 bases, J shed 6 bases, and the junction held 4 bases outside the gene matches. A note on this clone: As yet, its antigen is unknown.

The sequenced sample was PBMCs. The receptor's source is a female donor in good health and CMV-seronegative. V is TRBV6-5 and J is TRBJ2-1, with 7 bases that match TRBD1. The CDR3 coding sequence is TGTGCCAGCAGTTACAGGGGGCCCGTCAATGAGCAGTTCTTC. This encodes CASSYRGPVNEQFF.